This T cell receptor (beta chain) was sequenced in a study of T cell responses to AZD1222 COVID-19 vaccine (dated by TCRdb to the early 2020s). In the study overall: TCR sequencing was performed for approximately 240 trial participants, of whom roughly 200 were given two doses of AZD1222 and around 26 were given two doses of MenACWY control vaccine. Enrollment into the trials was organized by age into subgroups of 18-55, 56-69 and 70-plus years, and those subgroups contained about 160, 30 and 59 TCR-sequenced participants, respectively.

Sample time point, as interpreted from the label and publication: baseline before first vaccination. The treatment or condition label, read with the paper, signifies: meningococcal conjugate vaccine given as trial control. Vaccinee samples came from UK trials COV001 and COV002, including a single-blind randomized controlled phase 2/3 trial of AZD1222 (ChAdOx1 nCoV-19) in healthy adults. For TCRbeta chain sequencing, PBMC samples were collected from trial participants at day 0 and at day 28 after the second dose. The CDR3 regions of human TCRbeta chains were analyzed by immunosequencing. Per the authors' processing: Repertoire TCRs were checked for matches against a reference library of SARS-CoV-2-specific TCRs that had been generated using the MIRA antigen-specificity platform. Breadth was defined as the fraction of unique TCRs that were SARS-CoV-2-associated. Depth was defined as the fraction of total T cells that were SARS-CoV-2-associated. Using the MIRA data, every spike-specific TCR was mapped to the spike region that the TCR reacted to and assigned to either a CD4 or a CD8 class. Log10-transformed breadth and depth values were compared by one-way ANOVA with Sidak's multiple comparisons tests. In TCRdb, the immuneACCESS table is reduced to in-frame sequences with V and J assigned. These tables do not hold every clone; where another copy was compared, an unresolved V gene accounts for under half, and the others remain unexplained. V, J and clone size are taken as reported in that table, and D and trimming were inferred from the DNA itself. This sample is represented by 80,000 or so clones; about 89% of them were singletons. The ten largest clones take up 4.5% of the sample.

Results the study describes overall, beyond this receptor: After two AZD1222 doses, both the breadth and the depth of spike-specific TCRs were significantly higher than at day 0 and than in MenACWY recipients. The whole spike protein was spanned by vaccine-associated CD4 TCRs, and dominant responses were seen in regions 160-218 and 743-854. Nearly half of unique spike-specific TCRs reportedly recognized epitopes outside regions mutated in the B.1.351 and B.1.1.7 variants. Conclusions about previously exposed vaccinees are limited because only 5 or 6 AZD1222 recipients were SARS-CoV-2 seropositive at baseline. No day 14 peak-response samples were available, so repertoires were characterized only after the peak T cell response. Most participants were white British and females outnumbered males, and the authors suggested that clonal diversity may have been underestimated. In the small 56-69-year group, the increase in depth fell short of significance, most likely because of low power.

Trimming removed 2 bases from V and 3 bases from J, leaving 8 bases between the germline ends. The CDR3 goes from the cysteine to the phenylalanine over 14 residues. The CDR3 DNA has 42 bases and is translated from base 1. Per the germline V gene, SGHAT is the CDR1 and FQNNGV is the CDR2. With respect to this clone: Its antigen is unknown. The sample holds no much larger clone one base away, and base qualities are not on file.

Specimen: peripheral blood, collected on day 0 of MenACWY control vaccination. The chain was built from TRBV11-2 and TRBJ2-1, with the D segment identity uncertain. This sequence was found in an adult in good health. The CDR3 reads as follows: CASSLSLNYNEQFF. The bases are TGTGCCAGCAGCTTATCCCTGAACTACAATGAGCAGTTCTTC.